A selection of T cell receptor beta chains follows, all from one sample in a study of quantifying T cell responses using KT2 cells. TCRdb processed the UMI-ligation and nested PCR reads anew with MiXCR; each CDR3 protein has one entry. The sample has 52,000 or so distinct CDR3 sequences; around 12% are singletons. Sequenced sample: PBMCs spiked with cells of the T cell clone KT2. Source of these receptors: a human donor. Both conserved end residues are trimmed from each CDR3. Each record gives: J gene, V gene, CDR3 protein.

TRBJ1-5 TRBV2 ASSTQLAVSNQPQH
TRBJ1-4 TRBV28 ASRDRTANKTNEKLF
TRBJ2-2 TRBV20-1 SASASEAGELF
TRBJ2-4 TRBV4-1 ASSQVGGLAKNIQY
TRBJ2-7 TRBV5-1 ASRQGYEQY
TRBJ1-1 TRBV28 ASSLLDVAF
TRBJ1-1 TRBV4-2 ASSQAPGQRAF
TRBJ1-6 TRBV11-3 ASSLRFRVWDEDSPLH
TRBJ2-1 TRBV6-2/TRBV6-3 ASSYSGGKPKLEQF
TRBJ1-1 TRBV6-5 ASSYPIGEGVNTEAF
TRBJ2-7 TRBV3-1 ASSHLARNEQY
TRBJ2-2 TRBV12-3/TRBV12-4 ASSNEGQINTGELF
TRBJ2-3 TRBV6-1 ASSEVLQVSTDTQY
TRBJ2-5 TRBV7-9 ASSVQGGSQY
TRBJ1-4 TRBV5-1 ASSSSGTGSEKLF
TRBJ2-7 TRBV28 ASMRDIGYEQY
TRBJ2-5 TRBV7-2 ASRREAAGETQY
TRBJ2-5 TRBV7-7 ASSFGSGGQETQY
TRBJ1-1 TRBV28 ASRYTLWENTEAF
TRBJ2-3 TRBV6-5 ASSYSTSGGVTDTQY
TRBJ1-2 TRBV2 ASRWEGGYT
TRBJ2-2 TRBV15 ATSRGTGELF
TRBJ1-4 TRBV20-1 SARGRGLNEKLF
TRBJ2-3 TRBV18 ASSGMISTDTQY
TRBJ1-3 TRBV15 ATSFGLTGNTIY
TRBJ1-1 TRBV6-6 ASSSPGQGSEAF
TRBJ2-1 TRBV11-2 ASSLVGTEQF
TRBJ1-4 TRBV12-3/TRBV12-4 ASSLDRGANEKLF
TRBJ1-1 TRBV20-1 SAPVRTEAF